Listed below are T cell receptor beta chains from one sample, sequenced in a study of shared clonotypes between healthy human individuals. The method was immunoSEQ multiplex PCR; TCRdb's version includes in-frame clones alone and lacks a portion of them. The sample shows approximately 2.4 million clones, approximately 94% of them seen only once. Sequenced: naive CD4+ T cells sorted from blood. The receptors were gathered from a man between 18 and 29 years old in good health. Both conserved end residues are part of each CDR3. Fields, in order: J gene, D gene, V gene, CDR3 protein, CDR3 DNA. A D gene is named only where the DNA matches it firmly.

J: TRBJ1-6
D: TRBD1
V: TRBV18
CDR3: CASSPFGGTAYSPLHF
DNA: TGTGCCAGCTCACCTTTTGGTGGGACAGCGTATTCACCCCTCCACTTT

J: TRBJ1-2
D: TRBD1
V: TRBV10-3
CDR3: CAISEEGQGYGYTF
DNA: TGTGCCATCAGTGAGGAGGGACAGGGGTATGGCTACACCTTC

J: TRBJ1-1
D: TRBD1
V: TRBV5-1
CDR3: CASSSRDRGPMNTEAFF
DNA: TGCGCCAGCAGCAGCCGGGACAGGGGGCCGATGAACACTGAAGCTTTCTTT

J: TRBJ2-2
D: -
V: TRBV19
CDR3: CASSIGQRINTGELFF
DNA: TGTGCCAGTAGTATTGGCCAACGAATTAACACCGGGGAGCTGTTTTTT

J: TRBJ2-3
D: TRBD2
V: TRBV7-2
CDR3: CASSSGLAADTQYF
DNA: TGTGCCAGCAGCTCTGGACTAGCAGCAGATACGCAGTATTTT

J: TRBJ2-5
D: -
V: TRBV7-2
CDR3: CASSLVLWGLETQYF
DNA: TGTGCCAGCAGCTTAGTTCTTTGGGGTTTGGAGACCCAGTACTTC

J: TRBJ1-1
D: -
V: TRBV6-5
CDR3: CASSYLGQNTEAFF
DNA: TGTGCCAGCAGTTACCTGGGGCAGAACACTGAAGCTTTCTTT

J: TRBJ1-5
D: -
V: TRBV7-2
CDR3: CASSLVTAYSNQPQHF
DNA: TGTGCCAGCAGCTTAGTGACAGCATATAGCAATCAGCCCCAGCATTTT

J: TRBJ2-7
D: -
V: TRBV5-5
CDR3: CASSIRVGYEQYF
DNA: TGTGCCAGCAGCATCAGGGTGGGCTACGAGCAGTACTTC

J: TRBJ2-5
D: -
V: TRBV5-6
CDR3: CASSTRKETQYF
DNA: TGTGCCAGCAGCACACGGAAAGAGACCCAGTACTTC

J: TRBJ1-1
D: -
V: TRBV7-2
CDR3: CASSSSLAGLEAFF
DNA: TGTGCCAGCAGCTCCTCACTGGCGGGTCTTGAGGCTTTCTTT

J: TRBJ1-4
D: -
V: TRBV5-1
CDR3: CASTPGRVWGEKLFF
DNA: TGCGCCAGCACCCCCGGGAGGGTTTGGGGTGAAAAACTGTTTTTT

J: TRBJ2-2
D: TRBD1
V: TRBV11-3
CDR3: CASSSWTGGTGELFF
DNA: TGTGCCAGCAGCTCTTGGACAGGGGGCACCGGGGAGCTGTTTTTT

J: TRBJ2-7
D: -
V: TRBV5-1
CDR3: CASRDTNYEQYF
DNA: TGCGCCAGCAGGGACACAAACTACGAGCAGTACTTC

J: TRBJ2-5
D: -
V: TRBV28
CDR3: CASSVGETQYF
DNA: TGTGCCAGCAGTGTCGGGGAGACCCAGTACTTC

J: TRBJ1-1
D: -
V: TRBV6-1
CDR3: CASSDNRANTEAFF
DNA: TGTGCCAGCAGTGACAACAGGGCGAACACTGAAGCTTTCTTT

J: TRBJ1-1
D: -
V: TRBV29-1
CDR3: CSVASKVREDTEAFF
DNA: TGCAGCGTTGCCTCAAAAGTTAGGGAGGACACTGAAGCTTTCTTT

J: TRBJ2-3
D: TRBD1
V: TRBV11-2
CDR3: CASSLDARGTDTQYF
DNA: TGTGCCAGCAGCTTAGATGCCAGGGGGACAGATACGCAGTATTTT

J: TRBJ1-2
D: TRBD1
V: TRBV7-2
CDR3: CASSYTGGVNYGYTF
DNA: TGTGCCAGCAGCTATACAGGGGGCGTTAACTATGGCTACACCTTC

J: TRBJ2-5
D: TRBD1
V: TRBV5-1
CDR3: CASTDPGQGFETQYF
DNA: TGCGCCAGTACTGACCCGGGACAGGGCTTCGAGACCCAGTACTTC

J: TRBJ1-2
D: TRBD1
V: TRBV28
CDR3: CASSLPLGGGGYTF
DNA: TGTGCCAGCAGTTTACCCTTAGGGGGCGGTGGCTACACCTTC

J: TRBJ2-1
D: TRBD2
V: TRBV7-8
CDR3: CASSLSGASGLYNEQFF
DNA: TGTGCCAGTAGCTTAAGTGGAGCTAGCGGACTATACAATGAGCAGTTCTTC

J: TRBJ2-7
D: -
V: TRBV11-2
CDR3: CASSLGTVGEQYF
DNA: TGTGCCAGCAGCTTAGGAACGGTAGGCGAGCAGTACTTC